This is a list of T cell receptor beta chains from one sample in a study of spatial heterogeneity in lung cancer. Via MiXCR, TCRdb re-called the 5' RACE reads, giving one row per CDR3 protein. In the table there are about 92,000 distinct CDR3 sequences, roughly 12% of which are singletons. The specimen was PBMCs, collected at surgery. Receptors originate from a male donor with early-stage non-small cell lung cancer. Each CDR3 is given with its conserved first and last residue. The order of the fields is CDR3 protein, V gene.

CDR3 protein: CASSPRGVSQETQHF
V gene: TRBV3-1

CDR3 protein: CASSESSVTGYGYTF
V gene: TRBV2

CDR3 protein: CASMGTSVKKPYEQYF
V gene: TRBV6-6

CDR3 protein: CSAVTGTAFSYEQYF
V gene: TRBV20-1

CDR3 protein: CASSQTKDTQYF
V gene: TRBV6-2/TRBV6-3

CDR3 protein: CASSYGLAGVSGELFF
V gene: TRBV27

CDR3 protein: CASSQDSGGIRETQYF
V gene: TRBV4-1

CDR3 protein: CSARNKEDYNEQFF
V gene: TRBV20-1

CDR3 protein: CASANPFYEQYF
V gene: TRBV28

CDR3 protein: CASSYLPLLAGFFHEQYF
V gene: TRBV6-8

CDR3 protein: CASSPRLGTEAFF
V gene: TRBV3-1

CDR3 protein: CASSSDFGELFF
V gene: TRBV11-3

CDR3 protein: CASSSIQGGFGEQYF
V gene: TRBV5-1

CDR3 protein: CASSPLTDNEQFF
V gene: TRBV18

CDR3 protein: CSVNTGVSTGELFF
V gene: TRBV29-1

CDR3 protein: CASSPPGLAGGQETQYF
V gene: TRBV7-2